This T cell receptor beta chain is from a study of CD8 T cells in ankylosing spondylitis. The sample holds a few counts of this clonotype. The CDR3 is 14 amino acids. V dropped 1 base and J dropped 4 bases, with 10 bases sitting between them. Germline V lookup: CDR1 SGHDN, CDR2 FVKESK. It was by quantitative 5'-RACE with molecular barcodes that TCR beta libraries were made. One entry per CDR3 protein, called by TCRdb with MiXCR from the 5' RACE reads. This table has approximately 350,000 distinct CDR3 sequences, approximately 15% appearing once. What was sequenced was blood, either unsorted or a sorted T cell fraction (not recorded which). The TCR originated in a male donor with ankylosing spondylitis or in good health (not recorded which). The chain links TRBV14 to TRBJ1-2; D is unclear. The CDR3 region is CASSQAHGFYGYTF. The CDR3 DNA sequence: TGTGCCAGCAGCCAAGCGCACGGATTCTATGGCTACACCTTC.